In its sample, the clone carrying this T cell receptor (beta chain) was seen once. No antigen is known for it. The PCR made use of 60 Vbeta and 13 Jbeta primers. Some clones are missing from TCRdb's copy, which holds only in-frame ones; the method was immunoSEQ multiplex PCR. The table has 95,000 to 150,000 clones, 65% to 80% seen once. These data originate in a study of cytomegalovirus exposure and HLA in healthy donors. Study results and limitations: Further analysis, carried out later, found HLA-associated TCR beta chains more clonally expanded than equally common other chains. TCR beta chain V- and J-gene trimming was linked, in a later analysis, to a missense variant in DCLRE1C. Highly shared variants forming one cluster were likely a sequencing artifact.

CDR3 size: 13 residues. Deletions cut 4 bases from V and 8 bases from J, with 12 bases between. Germline loops: CDR1 SNHLY, CDR2 FYNNEI. The clonotype comes from a man under 40 in good health and CMV-seronegative. The sample was PBMCs. The V gene is TRBV2, the J gene TRBJ2-1; tentatively, D is TRBD2 (6 bases). CDR3 amino acids: CASSVLRRDEQFF. In nucleotides, the CDR3 is TGTGCCAGCAGTGTTCTTAGGAGGGATGAGCAGTTCTTC.